Each of the 5 T cell receptor beta chains below was sequenced from the same sample in a study of read filtering for tumor transcriptome and immune sequencing. The library was built from approximately 400 ng RNA with molecular barcoded adaptors for alpha/delta and beta/gamma chains. TCRdb fed the reads into MiXCR, producing one record per CDR3 protein. The data contain 85,000 or so distinct CDR3 sequences, about 12% of them seen just once; the ten biggest clones take up under 15%. Sequencing input: a population of CD138-negative cells sorted from bone marrow. The receptor source for this set is a donor aged 40 or older with multiple myeloma.

This clonotype was counted ten times or more. The rearrangement links TRBV20-1 to TRBJ1-5; no clear D gene. Germline CDR1 and CDR2: DFQATT and SNEGSKA (reference sequence). V dropped 3 bases and J dropped 0 bases, with 6 bases sitting between them. The CDR3 loop spans 13 amino acids. The DNA for the CDR3 is TGCAGTGCTAGTCCTGATAGCAATCAGCCCCAGCATTTT. As protein: CSASPDSNQPQHF.

This clonotype was seen repeatedly, ten times or more. V and J are TRBV29-1 and TRBJ2-5; D might be TRBD2 (6 bases). Germline V gives CDR1 SQVTM, CDR2 ANQGSEA. Trimming stripped 7 bases from V and 3 bases from J, with 15 bases between. This CDR3 is built from 13 residues. Written as DNA, the CDR3 is TGCAGCGAGGGGACGGGAGAAAAAGAGACCCAGTACTTC. Protein sequence: CSEGTGEKETQYF.

In DNA form, the CDR3 reads TGTGCCAGCAGCTCCCGGACTAGCGCTCCGGATACGCAGTATTTT. It encodes CASSSRTSAPDTQYF. V and J are TRBV7-2 and TRBJ2-3, with 9 bases lining up with TRBD2. This CDR3 spans 15 amino acids. Trimming removed 4 bases from V and 6 bases from J; junction bases left unmatched: 8. Germline V gene sequence: CDR1 SGHTA, CDR2 FQGNSA.

Many counts were recorded for this clonotype. This sequence joins TRBV5-1 and TRBJ2-2, with D perhaps being TRBD1 or TRBD2 (5 bases each). CDR1 and CDR2 from the germline V gene are SGHRS and YFSETQ. CDR3 length equals 15 residues. V lost 1 base and J lost 2, with 9 bases in between. Here the CDR3 reads CASSLRDRNTGELFF. The DNA for the CDR3 is TGCGCCAGCAGCTTGCGGGACCGAAACACCGGGGAGCTGTTTTTT.

This clonotype turned up a few times. The genes are TRBV9 and TRBJ2-3; TRBD2 matches at 9 bases. CDR1 SGDLS and CDR2 YYNGEE come from the germline V gene. Losses at the gene ends were 0 bases for V and 0 bases for J; bases not matched to a gene: 2. This CDR3 comprises 16 residues. The CDR3 nucleotides are TGTGCCAGCAGCGTAGCAGCGGGAGGCAGCACAGATACGCAGTATTTT. This sequence encodes CASSVAAGGSTDTQYF.